This entry lists 23 T cell receptor beta chains sequenced from one sample in a study of regulatory T cells. Broader study findings: In CD3G-deficient patients, conventional CD4+ T cells were enriched for hydrophobic CDR3 residues at positions 6 and 7.

What these receptors recognize is not known. Primers: 52 TRBV forward and 13 TRBJ reverse. This table comes from immunoSEQ multiplex PCR, and its TCRdb copy is limited to in-frame clones, with some not included. The sample gives about 34,000 clones, about 94% of which show up once; around 0.98% is in the top ten. Material: conventional CD4+ T cells sorted from blood. The receptors here all came from a child aged 2 to 10 with CD3G deficiency.

This clone was seen just once. The J gene is TRBJ1-1, the V gene TRBV11-2, with D maybe TRBD1 (6 bases). V gave up 4 bases and J gave up 5 bases, with 17 bases separating them. The germline V gene has CDR1 SGHAT and CDR2 FQNNGV. The CDR3 length is 15 residues. The CDR3 bases are TGTGCCAGCAGCTCATATACAGGGCGCGGAACTGAAGCTTTCTTT. Its protein product is CASSSYTGRGTEAFF.

This clone occurred a few times. The chain employs TRBV28 and TRBJ1-2; D is undetermined. Germline V gene lookup returns CDR1 MDHEN and CDR2 SYDVKM. CDR3 length equals 12 residues. The V end was cut by 2 bases, the J end by 4 bases, with 5 bases between. In DNA form, the CDR3 reads TGTGCCAGCAGTTTAGACGGCTATGGCTACACCTTC. Its protein is CASSLDGYGYTF.

The chain couples TRBV6-1 to TRBJ2-7; D remains unclear. This CDR3 has 13 amino acids. Germline CDR1 is MNHNS and CDR2 is SASEGT. The V gene lost 0 bases and the J gene lost 6 bases, with 9 bases spanning the gap. For the CDR3, the DNA is TGTGCCAGCAGTGAAGCGGTTTGGGGCGAGCAGTACTTC. Its translation: CASSEAVWGEQYF.

V is TRBV7-9 and J is TRBJ1-1; D unclear. This CDR3 contains 14 residues. In germline, CDR1 is SEHNR, CDR2 FQNEAQ (reference sequence). V dropped 2 bases and J dropped 4 bases, with 11 bases sitting between them. CDR3 DNA sequence: TGTGCCAGCAGCTTATCCGGGGTAGGCACTGAAGCTTTCTTT. Translated: CASSLSGVGTEAFF.

V usage is TRBV5-1 and J usage is TRBJ2-6; D not resolved. Per the germline V gene, CDR1 is SGHRS and CDR2 is YFSETQ. CDR3 length: 15 residues. V lost 2 bases and J 2 bases, leaving 8 bases between the germline ends. This CDR3 is CASSLGVAGANVLTF. DNA for the CDR3: TGCGCCAGCAGCTTAGGAGTAGCTGGGGCCAACGTCCTGACTTTC. The entire variable domain, with the rest obtained from reference TRBV5-1 and TRBJ2-6, is as follows: KAGVTQTPRYLIKTRGQQVTLSCSPISGHRSVSWYQQTPGQGLQFLFEYFSETQRNKGNFPGRFSGRQFSNSRSEMNVSTLELGDSALYLCASSLGVAGANVLTFGAGSRLTVL.

The chain couples TRBV27 to TRBJ2-1; D is unresolved. CDR3 length equals 16 residues. Trimming took 6 bases from V and 3 from J, leaving 18 bases between them. The germline gives CDR1 MNHEY, CDR2 SMNVEV (reference sequence). The CDR3 sequence: CASSPLGPTIYNEQFF. The DNA for the CDR3 is TGTGCCAGCAGCCCGCTTGGTCCCACAATCTACAATGAGCAGTTCTTC.

CDR3 loop: CASREDNSYEQYF. The DNA for the CDR3 is TGCGCCAGCAGGGAAGACAATTCCTACGAGCAGTACTTC. This chain connects TRBV5-1 to TRBJ2-7; no reliable D call. Trimming removed 5 bases at V and 1 base at J, with 10 bases between. The germline V gene has CDR1 SGHRS and CDR2 YFSETQ. CDR3 length equals 13 residues.

This chain connects TRBV6-1 to TRBJ1-1; tentative D call: TRBD1 (5 bases). CDR3 size: 13 residues. Trimming shortened V by 4 bases and J by 8 bases, and 14 bases separated the two germline ends. CDR1 and CDR2 (germline): MNHNS, SASEGT. The CDR3 DNA reads TGTGCCAGCAGTGTGCATTGGGACCGCGAAGCTTTCTTT. It codes for CASSVHWDREAFF.

The chain carries TRBV28 and TRBJ2-7; 8 nucleotides align to TRBD1. V trimming: 6 bases; J trimming: 1 base; junction bases outside the gene matches: 11. The CDR3 runs 16 residues. Per germline, CDR1 MDHEN and CDR2 SYDVKM. As DNA, the CDR3 is TGTGCCAGCAGCGAAAGGACAGGGAAGGCGTCCTACGAGCAGTACTTC. As protein: CASSERTGKASYEQYF.

The rearrangement joins TRBV5-1 to TRBJ2-2; 8 bases agree with TRBD2. The CDR3 runs 14 residues. After removal of 3 bases from V and 5 bases from J, the junction contained 3 bases not matched to a gene. Germline lookup yields CDR1 SGHRS and CDR2 YFSETQ. The CDR3 loop reads CASSSGTSTGELFF. CDR3 coding DNA: TGCGCCAGCAGCTCCGGGACTAGTACCGGGGAGCTGTTTTTT.

The table lists this clone with a count of one. The J gene is TRBJ2-7, the V gene TRBV28, with 7 nucleotides matching TRBD1. CDR1 is MDHEN, CDR2 SYDVKM, per germline. The CDR3 loop spans 15 amino acids. Unmatched junction bases numbered 10, after V lost 6 bases and J lost 2 bases. CDR3 protein: CASRGSDRAAYEQYF. The CDR3 region has the DNA TGTGCCAGCAGGGGATCAGACAGGGCTGCCTACGAGCAGTACTTC.

V gene TRBV6-1 combines with J gene TRBJ2-5, with TRBD2 as a possible D gene (6 bases). This CDR3 spans 17 amino acids. V lost 2 bases, J lost 2 bases, and 18 bases lay in between. Germline CDR1 MNHNS, CDR2 SASEGT. The CDR3 reads CASSERRRMGGQETQYF. CDR3 DNA: TGTGCCAGCAGTGAACGGCGTCGAATGGGAGGTCAAGAGACCCAGTACTTC.

The gene calls are TRBV5-1 and TRBJ2-1; 15 positions match TRBD2. CDR3 length: 16 amino acids. CDR1 and CDR2 from the germline V gene are SGHRS and YFSETQ. J gave up 8 bases and V 4 bases, and 7 bases lay outside the gene matches. The CDR3 DNA reads as TGCGCCAGCAGCGCGGGACTAGCGGGAGGTGGCGATGAGCAGTTCTTC. It yields the protein CASSAGLAGGGDEQFF.

V gene TRBV7-9 combines with J gene TRBJ2-2; TRBD1 matches 7 bases. The CDR3 contains 15 residues. The germline CDR1 and CDR2 sequences are SEHNR and FQNEAQ (reference sequence). Germline trimming cut 3 bases from V and 2 bases from J; bases unmatched to any gene: 3. CDR3 in amino acids: CASSLKGANTGELFF. The DNA of the CDR3 is TGTGCCAGCAGCTTGAAGGGGGCAAACACCGGGGAGCTGTTTTTT.

The chain uses TRBV6-1 and TRBJ2-7; 10 bases agree with TRBD1. The CDR3 length is 14 residues. Trimming at V came to 6 bases and at J to 4 bases, leaving 6 bases not matched to a gene. Germline assignment: CDR1 MNHNS and CDR2 SASEGT. The CDR3 is CASSPRDRGYEQYF. DNA of the CDR3: TGTGCCAGCAGCCCCCGGGACAGGGGATACGAGCAGTACTTC.

The sample holds one count of this clone. This sequence joins TRBV5-1 and TRBJ1-1; D unresolved. With 1 base removed from V and 4 bases from J, the gap between germline ends came to 8 bases. Germline CDR1 reads SGHRS; CDR2 reads YFSETQ. CDR3 length equals 13 residues. The CDR3 sequence is CASSLSEPTEAFF. DNA for the CDR3: TGCGCCAGCAGCTTGTCGGAACCCACTGAAGCTTTCTTT.

The V call is TRBV5-1, the J call TRBJ1-4; a weak D match, TRBD1 (6 bases). This CDR3 comprises 15 residues. V gave up 1 base and J gave up 5 bases, with 12 bases separating them. Per the germline V gene, CDR1 is SGHRS and CDR2 is YFSETQ. The CDR3 is CASSLFGQTNEKLFF. In DNA form, the CDR3 reads TGCGCCAGCAGCTTGTTCGGACAGACGAATGAAAAACTGTTTTTT.

The chain couples TRBV18 to TRBJ2-6; D may be TRBD2 (6 bases). CDR3 length: 19 residues. Germline V lookup: CDR1 KGHSH, CDR2 LQKENI. The V end was cut by 3 bases, the J end by 2 bases, with 20 bases between. The CDR3 is CASSPLAALLGAGANVLTF. The CDR3 nucleotides are TGTGCCAGCTCACCTTTAGCGGCTCTCCTTGGAGCTGGGGCCAACGTCCTGACTTTC.

CDR3 nucleotide sequence: TGCGCCAGCAGCTCCGCCACGGGAGGTCGCACAGATACGCAGTATTTT. Residues: CASSSATGGRTDTQYF. The chain carries TRBV5-1 and TRBJ2-3; 7 bases are a match to TRBD2. V dropped 3 bases and J dropped 1; count of bases not matched to a gene: 8. The CDR3 extends over 16 amino acids. Germline V gives CDR1 SGHRS, CDR2 YFSETQ.

The V call is TRBV28, the J call TRBJ2-2; 14 bases are shared with TRBD2. The V gene's germline CDR1 is MDHEN and CDR2 SYDVKM. The trim removed 3 bases at V and 5 bases at J, leaving 8 bases unmatched. The CDR3 has 18 residues. CDR3 in amino acids: CASSFWSGTSGSTGELFF. For the CDR3, the DNA is TGTGCCAGCAGTTTCTGGTCCGGGACTAGCGGGAGTACCGGGGAGCTGTTTTTT.

The chain employs TRBV4-1 and TRBJ2-5, with D possibly matching TRBD1 (6 bases). V was trimmed by 1 base and J by 5 bases, leaving 11 bases between them. The germline V gene encodes CDR1 MGHRA and CDR2 YSYEKL. This CDR3 comprises 14 residues. As DNA, the CDR3 is TGCGCCAGCAGCCAAGGATTTGGACAGGAGACCCAGTACTTC. Encoded protein: CASSQGFGQETQYF.

V is TRBV20-1 and J is TRBJ2-3, with TRBD2 as a possible D gene (5 bases). V was trimmed by 0 bases and J by 8 bases, leaving 6 bases between them. Looked up from germline, CDR1 is DFQATT and CDR2 is SNEGSKA (reference sequence). The CDR3 consists of 11 residues. The CDR3 DNA reads TGCAGTGCTAGAGACGGGATTACGCAGTATTTT. It encodes CSARDGITQYF.

The rearrangement joins TRBV28 to TRBJ2-7; 9 nucleotides match TRBD2. The V segment lost 2 bases and the J segment 4 bases; nucleotides outside the gene matches: 3. The CDR3 has 14 amino acids. Germline CDR1 is MDHEN and CDR2 is SYDVKM. Here the CDR3 reads CASSLRLADYEQYF. The CDR3 DNA reads as TGTGCCAGCAGTTTAAGACTAGCGGATTACGAGCAGTACTTC. The variable domain in full, completed from reference TRBV28 and TRBJ2-7, reads DVKVTQSSRYLVKRTGEKVFLECVQDMDHENMFWYRQDPGLGLRLIYFSYDVKMKEKGDIPEGYSVSREKKERFSLILESASTNQTSMYLCASSLRLADYEQYFGPGTRLTVT.